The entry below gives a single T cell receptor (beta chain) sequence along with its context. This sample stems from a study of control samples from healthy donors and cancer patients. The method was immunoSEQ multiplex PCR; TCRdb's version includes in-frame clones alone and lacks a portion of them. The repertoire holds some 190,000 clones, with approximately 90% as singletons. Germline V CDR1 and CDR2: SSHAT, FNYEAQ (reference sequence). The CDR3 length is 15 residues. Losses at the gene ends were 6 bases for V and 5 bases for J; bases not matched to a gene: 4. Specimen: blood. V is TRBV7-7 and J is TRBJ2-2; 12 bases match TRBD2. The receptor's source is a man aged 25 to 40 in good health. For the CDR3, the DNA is TGTGCCAGCAGTGGAGGACTAGCGGGGACCGGGGAGCTGTTTTTT. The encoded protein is CASSGGLAGTGELFF. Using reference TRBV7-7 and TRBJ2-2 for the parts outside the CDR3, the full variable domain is GAGVSQSPRYKVTKRGQDVTLRCDPISSHATLYWYQQALGQGPEFLTYFNYEAQPDKSGLPSDRFSAERPEGSISTLTIQRTEQRDSAMYRCASSGGLAGTGELFFGEGSRLTVL.